A selection of T cell receptor beta chains follows, all from one sample in a study of shared clonotypes between healthy human individuals. Repertoires were generated with immunoSEQ multiplex PCR, while TCRdb's copy carries only in-frame clones and drops some. Of some 2,400,000 clones listed, nearly 97% are singletons. Sequencing used naive CD4+ T cells sorted from blood. The source of these receptors is a young man in good health. Both conserved end residues are part of each CDR3. The D gene is left open where the match is weak. Rows give clone size only sometimes, using once, few, many, or a class for an expanded clone.

TRBD1 TRBJ1-2 15 once TRBV5-6 CASSLGQGYNYGYTF TGTGCCAGCAGCTTGGGACAGGGGTATAACTATGGCTACACCTTC
. TRBJ1-4 15 . TRBV2 CASSGNTGPLPKPVF TGTGCCAGCAGTGGAAATACAGGGCCACTCCCAAAGCCCGTTTTT
. TRBJ1-4 15 . TRBV10-3 CAISDPQRTNEKLFF TGTGCCATCAGTGACCCTCAAAGGACTAATGAAAAACTGTTTTTT
. TRBJ2-3 14 . TRBV7-2 CASSLGRSTDTQYF TGTGCCAGCAGCTTAGGACGAAGCACAGATACGCAGTATTTT
TRBD1 TRBJ1-5 13 once TRBV6-6 CASGTALNQPQHF TGTGCCAGCGGGACAGCGCTCAATCAGCCCCAGCATTTT
TRBD1 TRBJ1-1 12 . TRBV29-1 CSAGTGSTEAFF TGCAGCGCTGGGACAGGGTCCACTGAAGCTTTCTTT
. TRBJ1-1 13 . TRBV30 CAWSVGMNTEAFF TGTGCCTGGAGCGTCGGGATGAACACTGAAGCTTTCTTT
TRBD1 TRBJ2-7 13 . TRBV5-1 CASHRGVNYEQYF TGCGCCAGCCACAGGGGAGTCAACTACGAGCAGTACTTC
. TRBJ2-7 11 . TRBV2 CASKGQGEQYF TGTGCCAGCAAAGGGCAGGGCGAGCAGTACTTC
. TRBJ1-5 16 . TRBV10-3 CAISESIMGSNQPQHF TGTGCCATCAGTGAGTCAATTATGGGAAGCAATCAGCCCCAGCATTTT
. TRBJ2-7 14 . TRBV29-1 CSVYDSSETYEQYF TGCAGCGTTTATGACAGCTCTGAAACCTACGAGCAGTACTTC
. TRBJ2-3 16 once TRBV9 CASSPLTGSSTDTQYF TGTGCCAGCAGCCCACTAACGGGGTCTAGCACAGATACGCAGTATTTT
TRBD1 TRBJ1-6 14 . TRBV6-1 CASTRQGYNSPLHF TGTGCCAGCACCAGACAGGGGTATAATTCACCCCTCCACTTT
. TRBJ2-7 13 . TRBV28 CASRKKGWYEQYF TGTGCCAGCAGAAAGAAGGGGTGGTACGAGCAGTACTTC
. TRBJ2-2 14 . TRBV7-9 CASSLGGDTGELFF TGTGCCAGCAGCTTAGGTGGAGACACCGGGGAGCTGTTTTTT
TRBD2 TRBJ2-3 13 . TRBV5-1 CASTLSGADTQYF TGCGCCAGCACCCTTAGCGGGGCAGATACGCAGTATTTT
. TRBJ2-2 14 . TRBV6-5 CASSYSRNTGELFF TGTGCCAGCAGTTACTCGCGGAACACCGGGGAGCTGTTTTTT
. TRBJ2-5 13 . TRBV5-4 CASSVPGPETQYF TGTGCCAGCAGCGTACCGGGACCAGAGACCCAGTACTTC
TRBD1 TRBJ2-2 15 . TRBV6-5 CASSLGTGNTGELFF TGTGCCAGCAGCCTCGGGACAGGCAACACCGGGGAGCTGTTTTTT
TRBD1 TRBJ2-7 12 . TRBV2 CASSWTGEEQYF TGTGCCAGCAGTTGGACAGGGGAAGAGCAGTACTTC
. TRBJ2-5 12 . TRBV7-2 CASSLESRAQYF TGTGCCAGCAGCTTAGAGAGCCGGGCCCAGTACTTC
TRBD1 TRBJ1-6 15 . TRBV6-5 CASRGTGGGNSPLHF TGTGCCAGCAGAGGGACAGGGGGCGGTAATTCACCCCTCCACTTT